Below, 7 T cell receptor beta chains from the same sample are listed, as sequenced in a study of blood T cell repertoires in COVID-19. Libraries were prepared by immunoSEQ multiplex PCR; TCRdb keeps only in-frame clonotypes and omits some of them. The sample records under 250,000 clones, 80% to 90% being singletons. What was sequenced was peripheral blood. These receptors came from a man aged 35 to 55 with active or convalescent COVID-19.

The CDR3 nucleotides read TGTGCCAGCAGCTTACTTCCGGGGATGAATTCACCCCTCCACTTT. Translation: CASSLLPGMNSPLHF. The chain couples TRBV7-2 to TRBJ1-6; D unclear. The CDR3 sequence is 15 residues long. The V and J ends lost 2 bases and 7 bases respectively, with 12 bases between them. Germline CDR1 is SGHTA and CDR2 is FQGNSA.

The V and J genes are TRBV30 and TRBJ2-7, with D possibly being TRBD2 (5 bases). The CDR3 covers 14 residues. Germline V lookup: CDR1 GTSNPN, CDR2 SVGIG (reference sequence). Trimming removed 0 bases at V and 0 bases at J, with 9 bases between. CDR3 loop: CAWSVQSGSYEQYF. The CDR3 DNA is TGTGCCTGGAGTGTACAAAGCGGCTCCTACGAGCAGTACTTC.

The rearrangement links TRBV7-8 to TRBJ2-1, with 11 bases that match TRBD2. Germline CDR1 SGHVS, CDR2 FQNEAQ. CDR3 size: 15 residues. Germline trimming cut 5 bases from V and 4 bases from J; bases unmatched to any gene: 4. DNA for the CDR3: TGTGCCAGCAGCGCGACTAGCGGGATTTACAATGAGCAGTTCTTC. This codes for CASSATSGIYNEQFF. The variable domain in full, completed from reference TRBV7-8 and TRBJ2-1, reads GAGVSQSPRYKVAKRGQDVALRCDPISGHVSLFWYQQALGQGPEFLTYFQNEAQLDKSGLPSDRFFAERPEGSVSTLKIQRTQQEDSAVYLCASSATSGIYNEQFFGPGTRLTVL.

The CDR3 sequence: CAWSSSNTEAFF. CDR3 bases: TGTGCCTGGAGTTCCTCGAACACTGAAGCTTTCTTT. The V and J genes are TRBV30 and TRBJ1-1; D gene unclear. Trimming stripped 2 bases from V and 1 base from J, with 5 bases between. CDR3 length equals 12 residues. The V gene's germline CDR1 is GTSNPN and CDR2 SVGIG (reference sequence). Using reference TRBV30 and TRBJ1-1 for the parts outside the CDR3, the full variable domain is SQTIHQWPATLVQPVGSPLSLECTVEGTSNPNLYWYRQAAGRGLQLLFYSVGIGQISSEVPQNLSASRPQDRQFILSSKKLLLSDSGFYLCAWSSSNTEAFFGQGTRLTVV.

V usage is TRBV7-9 and J usage is TRBJ2-3; no firm D call. Germline lookup yields CDR1 SEHNR and CDR2 FQNEAQ (reference sequence). V was trimmed by 5 bases and J by 4 bases, leaving 10 bases between them. The CDR3 sequence is 13 residues long. In DNA form, the CDR3 reads TGTGCCAGCAGCACAGTGTACGCAGATACGCAGTATTTT. Translated, it gives CASSTVYADTQYF.

This clone was seen only a few times. This rearrangement joins TRBV5-1 to TRBJ2-1, with 11 positions matching TRBD2. J lost 4 bases, V lost 0 bases, and 3 bases had no gene match. From germline, CDR1 is SGHRS and CDR2 YFSETQ. The CDR3 consists of 16 residues. CDR3 in amino acids: CASSLATSGKYNEQFF. Written as DNA, the CDR3 is TGCGCCAGCAGCTTGGCGACTAGCGGGAAATACAATGAGCAGTTCTTC.

This clone came up a few times. The rearrangement links TRBV12-3 or TRBV12-4 to TRBJ2-3, with TRBD1 matching 9 bases. The CDR3 runs 13 residues. The V and J ends lost 6 bases and 8 bases, in that order; junction bases with no gene match: 6. CDR3 nucleotides: TGTGCCAGCAGCCGGACAGGGGAGGCTACGCAGTATTTT. Translated, it gives CASSRTGEATQYF.